Sequencing of this TCR beta chain was carried out in a study of PD-L1 blockade in urothelial cancer. Regarding the study as a whole: Larger 3-week expansion of tumor-associated blood clones was seen in durable-benefit patients.

Note on this clone: Its matching antigen is unknown.

Germline V lookup: CDR1 MNHEY, CDR2 SVGAGI. The CDR3 is 15 residues long. Trimming took 8 bases from V and 2 from J; bases not matched to a gene: 5. Time point here: pretreatment peripheral blood. Profiling relied on immunoSEQ multiplex PCR, and the TCRdb table lists in-frame clones only, not all of them. The table has 130,000 or so clones, approximately 84% seen once. This TCR was sampled from a middle-aged man with urothelial cancer. The starting material was PBMCs, obtained around atezolizumab (anti-PD-L1) treatment. This chain joins TRBV6-5 and TRBJ2-6, with 8 bases fitting TRBD2. For the CDR3, the DNA is TGTGCCAGCGTGAAGACTAGCGCTGGGGCCAACGTCCTGACTTTC. Translation: CASVKTSAGANVLTF.